Below, 12 T cell receptor beta chains from the same sample are listed, as sequenced in a study of CD8+ T cells in alopecia areata. Reverse transcription of extracted RNA yielded cDNA, which provided the sequencing template. Data came from immunoSEQ multiplex PCR; TCRdb stores just in-frame clones and leaves some out. The table lists roughly 13,000 clones, approximately 61% of them singletons. Peripheral blood and lesional scalp punch biopsies came from alopecia areata patients. Sequenced material: skin, taken at week 0. These receptors were obtained from a human donor with alopecia areata.

This clone was observed a handful of times. V and J are TRBV5-1 and TRBJ2-1, with 9 nucleotides matching TRBD2. The germline CDR1 and CDR2 sequences are SGHRS and YFSETQ. The CDR3 has 16 amino acids. With 4 bases clipped from V and 2 bases from J, the junction kept 7 bases outside the gene matches. The CDR3 is CASSVAGGGAYNEQFF. CDR3 coding DNA: TGCGCCAGCAGCGTGGCCGGCGGGGGGGCCTACAATGAGCAGTTCTTC.

The genes are TRBV30 and TRBJ2-5, with D perhaps TRBD1 (5 bases). The J call may be in error: the DNA end matches TRBJ2-7 better. Germline assignment: CDR1 GTSNPN and CDR2 SVGIG (reference sequence). The CDR3 runs to 11 residues. In DNA, the CDR3 is TGTGCCTGGAGGGACATCTACGAGCAGTACTTC. Residues: CAWRDIYEQYF.

V gene TRBV19 combines with J gene TRBJ2-2, with 11 bases matching TRBD2. The CDR3 is made up of 16 amino acids. V trimming: 7 bases; J trimming: 5 bases; junction bases outside the gene matches: 9. Germline CDR1 is LNHDA and CDR2 is SQIVND (reference sequence). The CDR3 spells CASTGGLAGWTGELFF. In DNA form, the CDR3 reads TGTGCCAGTACCGGAGGACTAGCGGGCTGGACCGGGGAGCTGTTTTTT.

In its sample, this clone was seen a few times. The rearrangement uses TRBV23-1 and TRBJ2-7; weak D call: TRBD1 (5 bases). TRBV23-1 is reported as an ORF; its role is uncertain. This CDR3 region has 11 residues. Trimming shortened V by 2 bases and J by 12 bases, and 11 bases separated the two germline ends. The CDR3: CASSQGPGRYF. The DNA for the CDR3 is TGCGCCAGCAGTCAAGGGCCAGGGCGGTACTTC.

The J gene is TRBJ1-2, the V gene TRBV6-5; possible D gene TRBD1, 5 bases. Germline-derived CDR1 and CDR2 are MNHEY and SVGAGI. The CDR3 totals 12 residues. Trimming stripped 5 bases from V and 7 bases from J, with 11 bases between. CDR3 sequence: CASSPGLSGYTF. CDR3 in DNA: TGTGCCAGCAGTCCAGGGTTGAGTGGCTACACCTTC.

The genes are TRBV9 and TRBJ1-3; D remains unclear. CDR3 length: 14 amino acids. CDR1 and CDR2 from the germline V gene are SGDLS and YYNGEE. The V end lost 3 bases, the J end lost 9 bases, and 16 bases lay between the germline ends. The chain's CDR3 is CASSASLAGGTIYF. The CDR3 region has the DNA TGTGCCAGCAGCGCGAGCCTTGCCGGAGGCACCATATATTTT. The entire variable domain, with the rest obtained from reference TRBV9 and TRBJ1-3, is as follows: DSGVTQTPKHLITATGQRVTLRCSPRSGDLSVYWYQQSLDQGLQFLIQYYNGEERAKGNILERFSAQQFPDLHSELNLSSLELGDSALYFCASSASLAGGTIYFGEGSWLTVV.

The chain has TRBV7-2 and TRBJ1-1, with D possibly TRBD1 on 5 matching bases. The CDR3 length is 16 residues. Germline CDR1 reads SGHTA; CDR2 reads FQGNSA. V was trimmed by 2 bases and J by 5 bases, leaving 18 bases between them. The chain's CDR3 is CASSLRPGYSRTEAFF. The CDR3 DNA reads as TGTGCCAGCAGCTTAAGGCCAGGGTATAGTAGAACTGAAGCTTTCTTT.

The gene calls are TRBV7-2 and TRBJ1-2, with 8 bases aligning to TRBD1. With V trimmed by 4 bases and J by 4 bases, 5 bases remained unmatched. The CDR3 is 14 residues long. Germline CDR1 and CDR2: SGHTA and FQGNSA. CDR3 sequence: CASSSETGAYGYTF. The CDR3 DNA is TGTGCCAGCAGCTCTGAGACAGGGGCCTATGGCTACACCTTC.

The chain couples TRBV4-2 to TRBJ2-7; 9 bases align to TRBD1. V dropped 1 base and J dropped 0; count of bases not matched to a gene: 7. This CDR3 comprises 17 residues. CDR1 and CDR2 (germline): LGHNA, YNFKEQ. The CDR3 here is CASSQAGDRALSYEQYF. The CDR3, as DNA: TGTGCCAGCAGCCAAGCTGGGGACAGGGCGCTCTCCTACGAGCAGTACTTC.

This clone was seen a handful of times. The rearrangement links TRBV11-2 to TRBJ2-3, with TRBD2 matching 14 bases. CDR1 and CDR2 from the germline V gene are SGHAT and FQNNGV. V shed 3 bases, J shed 1 base, and the junction held 3 bases outside the gene matches. CDR3 length: 17 amino acids. CDR3 in amino acids: CASSLTSGGAGTDTQYF. The CDR3 DNA reads TGTGCCAGCAGCTTGACTAGCGGGGGGGCCGGCACAGATACGCAGTATTTT.

This rearrangement joins TRBV4-1 to TRBJ2-4; TRBD1 is a possible D gene (6 bases). This CDR3 has 18 residues. Germline V gene sequence: CDR1 MGHRA, CDR2 YSYEKL. The V end was cut by 0 bases, the J end by 0 bases, with 15 bases between. DNA of the CDR3: TGCGCCAGCAGCCAAGATTTTTGGACAGTTGTAGCCAAAAACATTCAGTACTTC. The encoded protein is CASSQDFWTVVAKNIQYF.

This CDR3 is CASSDGQTNSGNTIYF. CDR3 in DNA: TGTGCCAGCAGTGACGGACAGACCAACTCTGGAAACACCATATATTTT. The V gene is TRBV6-1, the J gene TRBJ1-3; maybe TRBD1 (6 bases). The CDR3 is made up of 16 amino acids. V lost 3 bases, J lost 0 bases, and 12 bases lay in between. CDR1 and CDR2 (germline): MNHNS, SASEGT.